This T cell receptor beta chain originates from a study of blood T cell repertoires in COVID-19. The V gene's germline CDR1 is LNHDA and CDR2 SQIVND (reference sequence). V lost 3 bases to trimming and J lost 6 bases; unmatched junction nucleotides: 5. The CDR3 contains 14 residues. As processed by the authors: Estimation of nucleated cell counts was performed using reference gene primer amplification. Assay: immunoSEQ multiplex PCR; the TCRdb copy retains only in-frame clones and omits some. V and J calls and clone size are as listed in that table; D and trimming were resolved from the DNA. Here the sample spans more than 300,000 clones, roughly 86% being singletons.

The sequence was collected from a woman between 25 and 40 years old with COVID-19, enrolled during active disease. The sequencing sample was made of peripheral blood. The chain employs TRBV19 and TRBJ2-3; 8 bases line up with TRBD2. The CDR3 spells CASSIGGGPDTQYF. The CDR3, as DNA: TGTGCCAGTAGTATCGGGGGGGGTCCCGATACGCAGTATTTT.